This T cell receptor (beta chain) was captured by sequencing in a study of cytomegalovirus exposure and HLA in healthy donors. General observations from the study: The majority of TCR sequences were rare, yet some public TCRs appeared in many donors.

Assay: immunoSEQ multiplex PCR; the TCRdb copy retains only in-frame clones and omits some. The sample holds approximately 180,000 clones; about 84% are singletons and the top ten take around 1.6%. For this clone: What it recognizes is unknown.

The CDR3 has 11 residues. Germline V gene data show CDR1 as KGHSH and CDR2 as LQKENI. Trimming pared 6 bases from V and 8 bases from J, leaving 10 bases between. The sequence was collected from a young woman in good health and CMV-seronegative. Material for sequencing was PBMCs. The V and J genes are TRBV18 and TRBJ1-1; D gene ambiguous. CDR3 loop: CASSPSGEAFF. DNA of the CDR3: TGTGCCAGCTCTCCGTCGGGGGAAGCTTTCTTT. Filled out from reference TRBV18 and TRBJ1-1, the complete variable domain reads NAGVMQNPRHLVRRRGQEARLRCSPMKGHSHVYWYRQLPEEGLKFMVYLQKENIIDESGMPKERFSAEFPKEGPSILRIQQVVRGDSAAYFCASSPSGEAFFGQGTRLTVV.